The sequence of this T cell receptor (beta chain) was determined in a study of preoperative IRX-2 immunotherapy in early breast cancer. The table came from immunoSEQ multiplex PCR; TCRdb's copy has only in-frame clones and leaves some out. The sample lists approximately 98,000 clones; roughly 89% were seen once. The CDR3 loop spans 16 amino acids. Trimming pared 3 bases from V and 2 bases from J, leaving 16 bases between. CDR1 and CDR2 (germline): MNHGY, SAAAGT. The treatment denotes: preoperative locoregional IRX-2 cytokine immunotherapy. The chain employs TRBV6-8 and TRBJ1-2, with TRBD1 as a possible D gene (6 bases). The sequence derives from a human donor with breast cancer. Sequenced here: tumor tissue, sampled after IRX-2 immunotherapy. CDR3 region: CASSYRGGTGNYGYTF. DNA for the CDR3: TGTGCCAGCAGTTATCGGGGGGGAACAGGGAACTATGGCTACACCTTC.